This TCR beta chain is from a study of control samples from healthy donors and cancer patients. The assay was immunoSEQ multiplex PCR, and TCRdb's table has in-frame clones only and misses some. In the table there are some 200,000 clones, around 93% of which are singletons. The sequence derives from a man aged 18 to 30 in good health. The sample taken for sequencing was blood.

CDR3 coding DNA: TGTGCCAGCAAGGCATCTAATTCACCCCTCCACTTT. Encoded protein: CASKASNSPLHF. The V call is TRBV6-5, the J call TRBJ1-6; D is ambiguous. Germline CDR1 is MNHEY and CDR2 is SVGAGI. The CDR3 has 12 residues. The V gene lost 7 bases and the J gene lost 6 bases, with 7 bases spanning the gap.